These 26 T cell receptor beta chains were sequenced from one sample in a study of prognosis after radiotherapy for stage I lung cancer. Amplification of TCR beta CDR3 from genomic DNA used two-round multiplex PCR. First-round PCR used primers specific to each TRBV and TRBJ gene. TCRdb re-derived calls from the multiplex PCR reads in MiXCR, one entry per CDR3 protein. The sample carries about 15,000 distinct CDR3 sequences, 15% to 20% recorded once. The material sequenced was PBMCs, taken before or after stereotactic body radiation therapy (not recorded which). The receptors derive from a donor over 45 with non-small cell lung cancer.

This clonotype was seen at least ten times. V is TRBV28 and J is TRBJ1-5; D might be TRBD1 (5 bases). Germline V CDR1 and CDR2: MDHEN, SYDVKM. Trimming took off 3 bases at V and 6 bases at J, with 12 bases between the two ends. The CDR3 length is 14 residues. The CDR3 spells CASSFGGTGQPQHF. DNA for the CDR3: TGTGCCAGCAGTTTCGGGGGTACGGGTCAGCCCCAGCATTTT.

This clonotype was seen ten or more times. This chain connects TRBV6-1 to TRBJ1-5; D might be TRBD1 (5 bases). Germline V gene sequence: CDR1 MNHNS, CDR2 SASEGT. This CDR3 spans 17 amino acids. The V gene lost 9 bases and the J gene lost 0 bases, with 21 bases spanning the gap. As DNA, the CDR3 is TGTGCCAGAACTTGCTGCTTCCGCAGGGATAGCAATCAGCCCCAGCATTTT. This codes for CARTCCFRRDSNQPQHF.

The chain joins TRBV20-1 to TRBJ2-3; D uncertain. CDR1 and CDR2 from the germline V gene are DFQATT and SNEGSKA (reference sequence). Trimming stripped 3 bases from V and 2 bases from J, with 9 bases between. CDR3 length: 13 residues. CDR3 amino acids: CSASWVFTDTQYF. The CDR3, as DNA: TGCAGTGCTAGTTGGGTTTTCACAGATACGCAGTATTTT.

This clonotype was counted many times. The chain joins TRBV5-5 to TRBJ2-5; 9 bases agree with TRBD1. Germline loops: CDR1 SGHKS, CDR2 YYEKEE (reference sequence). CDR3 length equals 15 residues. The V gene end was trimmed by 3 bases and the J gene end by 3 bases; junction bases not matched to a gene: 6. Here the CDR3 DNA reads TGTGCCAGCAGCTGGGGAGGGACAGGGAAAGAGACCCAGTACTTC. Protein product: CASSWGGTGKETQYF.

This clonotype has a count of ten or more. V usage is TRBV19 and J usage is TRBJ2-1, with TRBD2 as a possible D gene (6 bases). V lost 3 bases and J 4 bases, leaving 16 bases between the germline ends. The CDR3 consists of 16 residues. The germline V gene has CDR1 LNHDA and CDR2 SQIVND (reference sequence). This CDR3 is CASSMMELAGYNEQFF. CDR3 DNA: TGTGCCAGTAGTATGATGGAACTAGCAGGATACAATGAGCAGTTCTTC.

This clonotype has a single count. Since a much larger clone is just one base distant, this may be a read error. This chain links TRBV6-2 or TRBV6-3 with TRBJ1-1; TRBD1 is a possible D gene (6 bases). The CDR3 loop spans 15 amino acids. Trimming removed 6 bases from V and 5 bases from J, with 19 bases in between. Germline assignment: CDR1 MNHEY and CDR2 SVGEGT. As DNA, the CDR3 is TGTGCCAGCAGCCCCCTCGGGGGACATTGGACTGAAGCTTTCTTT. Its protein product is CASSPLGGHWTEAFF.

This clonotype was picked up many times. V usage is TRBV28 and J usage is TRBJ2-1, with TRBD2 matching 12 bases. The CDR3 runs 16 residues. Germline V gene data show CDR1 as MDHEN and CDR2 as SYDVKM. V lost 1 base, J lost 7 bases, and 5 bases stayed unmatched. The CDR3 DNA follows: TGTGCCAGCAGTTTATTTACTAGCGGGAGGAAAAATGAGCAGTTCTTC. This sequence encodes CASSLFTSGRKNEQFF.

This clonotype was seen many times. In DNA, the CDR3 is TGTGCCAGTAGTATCCCCAACAGGGGATACGAGCAGTACTTC. Translating gives CASSIPNRGYEQYF. The V gene is TRBV19, the J gene TRBJ2-7; TRBD1 matches 7 bases. Germline loops: CDR1 LNHDA, CDR2 SQIVND (reference sequence). With 3 bases clipped from V and 4 bases from J, the junction kept 6 bases outside the gene matches. The CDR3 is 14 residues long. Complete variable domain (other parts from reference TRBV19 and TRBJ2-7): DGGITQSPKYLFRKEGQNVTLSCEQNLNHDAMYWYRQDPGQGLRLIYYSQIVNDFQKGDIAEGYSVSREKKESFPLTVTSAQKNPTAFYLCASSIPNRGYEQYFGPGTRLTVT.

This clonotype was detected many times. The chain is built from TRBV29-1 and TRBJ2-2; maybe TRBD2 (6 bases). The CDR3 loop spans 13 amino acids. Trimming removed 7 bases at V and 4 bases at J, with 13 bases between. CDR1 and CDR2 (germline): SQVTM, ANQGSEA. The CDR3, as DNA: TGCAGCGGTGGGGGGTGGTCCACCGGGGAGCTGTTTTTT. Amino acids: CSGGGWSTGELFF.

V and J are TRBV27 and TRBJ2-7; D might be TRBD1 or TRBD2, each matching 5 bases. Trimming removed 0 bases from V and 1 base from J, with 10 bases in between. The CDR3 loop spans 15 amino acids. The V gene's germline CDR1 is MNHEY and CDR2 SMNVEV (reference sequence). The CDR3 sequence is CASSLSGTASYEQYF. The DNA for the CDR3 is TGTGCCAGCAGTTTATCCGGGACGGCATCCTACGAGCAGTACTTC.

This rearrangement joins TRBV6-1 to TRBJ1-3, with D maybe TRBD1 (5 bases). V lost 4 bases, J lost 0 bases, and 16 bases lay in between. The CDR3 length is 17 residues. The germline gives CDR1 MNHNS, CDR2 SASEGT. The CDR3 sequence: CASSVSTAFVSGNTIYF. CDR3 bases: TGTGCCAGCAGTGTATCGACAGCTTTCGTCTCTGGAAACACCATATATTTT.

This clonotype has at least ten counts. The chain combines TRBV20-1 with TRBJ1-2; D ambiguous. The CDR3 runs to 15 residues. V was cut by 3 bases and J by 3 bases, with 17 bases left in between. CDR1 is DFQATT and CDR2 is SNEGSKA in the germline V gene (reference sequence). Here the CDR3 reads CSASPRGGLDYGYTF. CDR3 sequence (DNA): TGCAGTGCTAGTCCCCGGGGAGGCCTTGACTATGGCTACACCTTC.

This clonotype has a count of ten or more. The rearrangement uses TRBV15 and TRBJ2-3, with TRBD2 matching 8 bases. The germline V gene has CDR1 LNHNV and CDR2 YYDKDF (reference sequence). V was pared by 3 bases and J by 6 bases, with 8 bases of the junction left unmatched. There are 15 residues in the CDR3. CDR3 amino acids: CATSSRGGGRDTQYF. For the CDR3, the DNA is TGTGCCACCAGCAGCCGGGGGGGGGGCCGGGATACGCAGTATTTT.

This sequence joins TRBV6-2 or TRBV6-3 and TRBJ2-1; 7 nucleotides match TRBD2. Looked up from germline, CDR1 is MNHEY and CDR2 is SVGEGT. With V trimmed by 7 bases and J by 7 bases, 10 bases remained unmatched. The CDR3 is 14 amino acids. The CDR3 spells CASTPGGSFNEQFF. The CDR3 DNA follows: TGTGCCAGCACCCCTGGCGGGAGCTTTAATGAGCAGTTCTTC.

This clonotype was counted many times. V is TRBV6-1 and J is TRBJ2-7; TRBD2 matches 7 bases. Germline trimming cut 1 base from V and 4 bases from J; bases unmatched to any gene: 4. The CDR3 has 14 residues. From germline, CDR1 is MNHNS and CDR2 SASEGT. CDR3 nucleotides: TGTGCCAGCAGTGAAGGGGAGGGGCCGTACGAGCAGTACTTC. Protein: CASSEGEGPYEQYF.

This clonotype was seen more than once but under ten times. The chain couples TRBV6-2 or TRBV6-3 to TRBJ2-7, with 12 bases fitting TRBD2. Trimming took 5 bases from V and 0 from J; bases not matched to a gene: 2. The CDR3 loop spans 15 amino acids. Germline CDR1 MNHEY, CDR2 SVGEGT. The CDR3 spells CASSEGLAGSYEQYF. CDR3 DNA: TGTGCCAGCAGTGAGGGACTAGCGGGCTCCTACGAGCAGTACTTC.

This clonotype has a count of ten or more. The chain employs TRBV6-5 and TRBJ2-7; TRBD1 matches 11 bases. The V segment lost 0 bases and the J segment 5 bases; nucleotides outside the gene matches: 3. The V gene's germline CDR1 is MNHEY and CDR2 SVGAGI. This CDR3 is built from 15 residues. The CDR3 DNA follows: TGTGCCAGCAGTTACTCGGACAGGGGGCCAAACGAGCAGTACGTC. Translated, it gives CASSYSDRGPNEQYV.

This clonotype came up many times. V gene TRBV27 combines with J gene TRBJ2-7, with a weak D call TRBD1 (6 bases). The V end lost 4 bases, the J end lost 1 base, and 11 bases lay between the germline ends. The CDR3 consists of 14 residues. Germline V lookup: CDR1 MNHEY, CDR2 SMNVEV (reference sequence). The CDR3, as DNA: TGTGCCAGCAGTTCCCAGGGGCATTCCTACGAGCAGTACTTC. The encoded protein is CASSSQGHSYEQYF.

The table lists this clonotype with many counts. The chain couples TRBV6-1 to TRBJ2-5, with 7 bases lining up with TRBD2. The germline V gene has CDR1 MNHNS and CDR2 SASEGT. V was clipped by 5 bases and J by 2 bases; unmatched bases: 2. The CDR3 is 13 residues long. CDR3 coding DNA: TGTGCCAGCAGTCTAGCGGAACAAGAGACCCAGTACTTC. Its protein is CASSLAEQETQYF.

This clonotype was picked up many times. The chain employs TRBV7-2 and TRBJ2-1, with D perhaps matching TRBD1 (6 bases). The CDR3 length is 14 residues. Between the trimmed V and J ends, which lost 4 bases and 10 bases, there was a span of 17 bases. Germline loops: CDR1 SGHTA, CDR2 FQGNSA. CDR3 loop: CASSSTKGVLEQFF. The CDR3 DNA reads TGTGCCAGCAGCTCGACCAAGGGGGTTTTGGAGCAGTTCTTC.

This chain uses TRBV6-2 or TRBV6-3 with TRBJ1-6; TRBD1 agrees at 7 bases. Germline lookup yields CDR1 MNHEY and CDR2 SVGEGT. Trimming at V came to 3 bases and at J to 6 bases, leaving 5 bases not matched to a gene. This CDR3 spans 15 amino acids. The CDR3: CASSYRTGVNSPLHF. CDR3 sequence (DNA): TGTGCCAGCAGTTATCGAACAGGGGTTAATTCACCCCTCCACTTT.

This clonotype was seen repeatedly, ten times or more. Given a much more abundant clone one base away, this may be a read error. The chain carries TRBV7-3 and TRBJ1-6; unclear D gene. Germline V gene sequence: CDR1 SGHTA, CDR2 FQGTGA. CDR3 length equals 13 residues. CDR3 sequence reads: CAGSLYTNSPLHF. CDR3 bases: TGTGCCGGCAGCTTATACACCAATTCACCCCTCCACTTT.

Sample share makes this clonotype medium-sized. V gene TRBV24-1 combines with J gene TRBJ2-5; D not resolved. Germline CDR1 and CDR2: KGHDR and SFDVKD. This CDR3 has 16 residues. Trimming stripped 0 bases from V and 4 bases from J, with 14 bases between. The CDR3 region has the DNA TGTGCCACCAGTGATTTGCAAGGAACCTCCGGAGAGACCCAGTACTTC. Translating gives CATSDLQGTSGETQYF.

This clonotype has ten or more counts. The CDR3 loop reads CSVEEGGREYGYTF. The CDR3 nucleotides read TGCAGCGTTGAAGAAGGCGGCAGGGAGTATGGCTACACCTTC. The chain couples TRBV29-1 to TRBJ1-2; D perhaps matches TRBD1 (5 bases). This CDR3 is built from 14 residues. Germline CDR1 reads SQVTM; CDR2 reads ANQGSEA. V lost 0 bases, J lost 5 bases, and 13 bases lay in between.

This clonotype has a count of ten or more. The V call is TRBV27, the J call TRBJ2-7; a weak D match, TRBD1 (7 bases). The germline CDR1 and CDR2 sequences are MNHEY and SMNVEV (reference sequence). The CDR3 runs 15 residues. Trimming removed 2 bases from V and 3 bases from J, with 14 bases in between. CDR3: CASSLTGVGGYEQYF. The CDR3, as DNA: TGTGCCAGCAGTTTAACAGGGGTGGGGGGCTACGAGCAGTACTTC.

This clonotype has ten or more counts. The CDR3 DNA is TGTGCCAGCAGCTTAGGCCCCACGTACGAGCAGTACTTC. It translates to CASSLGPTYEQYF. The chain couples TRBV11-2 to TRBJ2-7; D unresolved. V lost 1 base to trimming and J lost 4 bases, with 8 bases between them. This CDR3 contains 13 residues. Germline V gene data show CDR1 as SGHAT and CDR2 as FQNNGV.